This T cell receptor (beta chain) was sequenced during a study of blood T cell repertoires in COVID-19. In the authors' workflow: Estimation of nucleated cell counts relied on the amplification of reference gene primers. Libraries were prepared by immunoSEQ multiplex PCR; TCRdb keeps only in-frame clonotypes and omits some of them. The DNA was the basis for D and trimming; V, J and clone size are from that table. Of under 350,000 clones in the sample, around 92% were seen once. Seattle's enrolled individuals joined amid active infection and were then monitored longitudinally. CDR1 and CDR2 from the germline V gene are SNHLY and FYNNEI. The V gene end was trimmed by 6 bases and the J gene end by 4 bases; junction bases not matched to a gene: 7. The CDR3 spans 15 residues.

Sequencing was done on a sample of peripheral blood. The clonotype comes from a woman aged 25 to 39 with COVID-19, enrolled during active disease. The gene calls are TRBV2 and TRBJ2-2; 8 nucleotides agree with TRBD2. Here the CDR3 reads CASSRTSLGTGELFF. The CDR3, as DNA: TGTGCCAGCAGCAGGACTAGCTTGGGCACCGGGGAGCTGTTTTTT.